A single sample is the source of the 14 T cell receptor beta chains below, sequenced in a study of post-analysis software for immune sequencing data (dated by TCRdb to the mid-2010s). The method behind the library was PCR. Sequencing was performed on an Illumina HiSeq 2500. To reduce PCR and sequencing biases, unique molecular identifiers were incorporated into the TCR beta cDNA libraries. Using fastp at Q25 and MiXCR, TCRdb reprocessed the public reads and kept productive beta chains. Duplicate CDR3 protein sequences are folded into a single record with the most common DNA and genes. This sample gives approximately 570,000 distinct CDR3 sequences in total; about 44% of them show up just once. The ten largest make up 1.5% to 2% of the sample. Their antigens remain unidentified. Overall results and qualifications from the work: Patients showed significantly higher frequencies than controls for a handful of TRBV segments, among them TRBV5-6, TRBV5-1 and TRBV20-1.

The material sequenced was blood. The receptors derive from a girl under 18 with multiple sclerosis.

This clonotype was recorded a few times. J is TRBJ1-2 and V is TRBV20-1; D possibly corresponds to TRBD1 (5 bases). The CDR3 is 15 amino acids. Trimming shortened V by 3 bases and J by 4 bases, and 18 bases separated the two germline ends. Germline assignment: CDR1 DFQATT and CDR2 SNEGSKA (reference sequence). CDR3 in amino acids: CSARARTGVPYGYTF. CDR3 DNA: TGCAGTGCTAGGGCCCGGACGGGGGTTCCCTATGGCTACACCTTC.

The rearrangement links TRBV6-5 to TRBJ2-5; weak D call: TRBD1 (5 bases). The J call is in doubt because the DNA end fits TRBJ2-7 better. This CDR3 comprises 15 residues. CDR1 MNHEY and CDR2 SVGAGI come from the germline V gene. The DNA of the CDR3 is TGTGCCAGCAGTTACTCATTACAGGACACCTACGAGCAGTACTTC. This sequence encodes CASSYSLQDTYEQYF.

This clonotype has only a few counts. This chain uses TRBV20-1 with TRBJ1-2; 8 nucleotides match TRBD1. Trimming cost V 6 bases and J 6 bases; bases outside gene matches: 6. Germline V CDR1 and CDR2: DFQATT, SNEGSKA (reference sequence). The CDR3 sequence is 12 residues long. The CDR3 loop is CSASRGRDGYTF. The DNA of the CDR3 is TGCAGTGCGAGCAGGGGGCGAGATGGCTACACCTTC.

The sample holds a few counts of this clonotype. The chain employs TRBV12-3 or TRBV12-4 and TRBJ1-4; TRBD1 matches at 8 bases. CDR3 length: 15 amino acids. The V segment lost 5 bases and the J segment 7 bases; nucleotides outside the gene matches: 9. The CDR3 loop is CASSPGYRGSEKLFF. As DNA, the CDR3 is TGTGCCAGCAGTCCCGGGTACAGGGGGAGTGAAAAACTGTTTTTT.

The CDR3 protein is CSDGQGETQYF. CDR3 sequence (DNA): TGCAGCGACGGACAGGGCGAGACCCAGTACTTC. The genes are TRBV29-1 and TRBJ2-5; TRBD1 matches at 8 bases. The junction had 3 bases not matched to a gene; V was cut back by 7 bases and J by 5 bases. CDR1 and CDR2 (germline): SQVTM, ANQGSEA. The CDR3 runs 11 residues.

The CDR3 spells CASSLAGQGGYTF. DNA of the CDR3: TGTGCCAGCAGCTTAGCAGGACAGGGAGGCTACACCTTC. This chain uses TRBV7-9 with TRBJ1-2, with 8 positions matching TRBD1. The germline V gene has CDR1 SEHNR and CDR2 FQNEAQ (reference sequence). Trimming at V came to 0 bases and at J to 8 bases, leaving 2 bases not matched to a gene. There are 13 residues in the CDR3.

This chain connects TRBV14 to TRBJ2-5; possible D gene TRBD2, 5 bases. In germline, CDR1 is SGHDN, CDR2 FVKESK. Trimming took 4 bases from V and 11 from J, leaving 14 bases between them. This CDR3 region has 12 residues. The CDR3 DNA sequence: TGTGCCAGCAGCCGAGCACGAGGCGGGCAGTACTTC. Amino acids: CASSRARGGQYF. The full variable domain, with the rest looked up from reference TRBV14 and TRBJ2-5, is EAGVTQFPSHSVIEKGQTVTLRCDPISGHDNLYWYRRVMGKEIKFLLHFVKESKQDESGMPNNRFLAERTGGTYSTLKVQPAELEDSGVYFCASSRARGGQYFGPGTRLLVL.

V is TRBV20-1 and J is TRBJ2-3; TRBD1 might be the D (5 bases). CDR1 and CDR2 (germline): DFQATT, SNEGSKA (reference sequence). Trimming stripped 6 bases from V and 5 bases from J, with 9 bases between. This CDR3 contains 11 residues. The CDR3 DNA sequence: TGCAGTGCGTCGACAGTAGATACGCAGTATTTT. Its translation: CSASTVDTQYF.

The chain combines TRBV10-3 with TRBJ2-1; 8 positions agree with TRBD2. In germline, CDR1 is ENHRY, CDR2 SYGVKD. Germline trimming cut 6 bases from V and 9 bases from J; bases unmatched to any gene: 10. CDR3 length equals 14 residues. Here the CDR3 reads CAIRGESGSGEQFF. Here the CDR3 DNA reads TGTGCCATCAGGGGGGAGAGCGGGAGTGGTGAGCAGTTCTTC.

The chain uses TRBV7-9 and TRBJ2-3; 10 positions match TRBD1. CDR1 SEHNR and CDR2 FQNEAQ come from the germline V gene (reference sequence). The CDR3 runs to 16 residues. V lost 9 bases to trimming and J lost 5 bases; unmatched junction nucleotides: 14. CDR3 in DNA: TGTGCCAGTAAGCCAACCGACAGGGGGCTTGGAGATACGCAGTATTTT. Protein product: CASKPTDRGLGDTQYF.

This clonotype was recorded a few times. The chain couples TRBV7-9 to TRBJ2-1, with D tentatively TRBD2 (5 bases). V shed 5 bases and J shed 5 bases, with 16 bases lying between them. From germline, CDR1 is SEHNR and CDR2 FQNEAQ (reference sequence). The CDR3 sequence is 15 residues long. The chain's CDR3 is CASSSRGGLDNEQFF. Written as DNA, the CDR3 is TGTGCCAGCAGCAGTCGCGGAGGTCTCGACAATGAGCAGTTCTTC.

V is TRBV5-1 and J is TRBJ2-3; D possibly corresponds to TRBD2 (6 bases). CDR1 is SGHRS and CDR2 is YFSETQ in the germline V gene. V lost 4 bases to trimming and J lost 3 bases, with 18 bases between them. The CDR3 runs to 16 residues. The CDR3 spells CASSPLREVRTDTQYF. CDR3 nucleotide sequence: TGCGCCAGCAGCCCGCTGAGGGAGGTGCGTACAGATACGCAGTATTTT. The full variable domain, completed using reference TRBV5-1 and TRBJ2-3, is KAGVTQTPRYLIKTRGQQVTLSCSPISGHRSVSWYQQTPGQGLQFLFEYFSETQRNKGNFPGRFSGRQFSNSRSEMNVSTLELGDSALYLCASSPLREVRTDTQYFGPGTRLTVL.

The CDR3 nucleotides read TGTGCCAGCAGCTTCCCCCGTGACGGGGGGAGAGTCGCAGATACGCAGTATTTT. It translates to CASSFPRDGGRVADTQYF. V and J are TRBV11-2 and TRBJ2-3; 7 nucleotides align to TRBD2. The CDR3 covers 18 residues. Germline-derived CDR1 and CDR2 are SGHAT and FQNNGV. With 3 bases clipped from V and 4 bases from J, the junction kept 16 bases outside the gene matches.

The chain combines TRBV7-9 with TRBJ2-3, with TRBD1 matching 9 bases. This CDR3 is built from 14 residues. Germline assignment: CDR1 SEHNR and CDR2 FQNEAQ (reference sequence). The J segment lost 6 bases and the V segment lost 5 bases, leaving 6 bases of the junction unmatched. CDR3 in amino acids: CASSPWTGEDTQYF. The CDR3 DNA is TGTGCCAGCAGCCCCTGGACAGGGGAGGATACGCAGTATTTT.